One sample yielded the 3 T cell receptor beta chains listed below, sequenced in a study of siplizumab effects on memory and regulatory T cells. Clones were read by immunoSEQ multiplex PCR, and TCRdb kept only the in-frame ones, dropping some. This sample has 10,000 or so clones, with over 40% found just once. An approximately 6-day coculture at 37°C was performed with the mixed lymphocyte reaction cells. For these receptors, no antigen is known. The sample consisted of CFSE-low (dividing) CD8+ T cells sorted from an allogeneic mixed lymphocyte reaction. These receptors were collected from a human donor in good health; the cells came from an allogeneic mixed lymphocyte reaction.

V and J are TRBV11-2 and TRBJ2-7; D unresolved. V lost 0 bases and J lost 1, with 7 bases in between. The CDR3 extends over 14 amino acids. Germline-derived CDR1 and CDR2 are SGHAT and FQNNGV. The CDR3 sequence is CASSLDLGSYEQYF. In DNA, the CDR3 is TGTGCCAGCAGCTTAGATCTGGGTTCCTACGAGCAGTACTTC.

This clone rates as medium-sized (0.01 to 0.1%). The chain recombines TRBV5-1 with TRBJ2-7; D not certain. V lost 0 bases to trimming and J lost 0 bases, with 4 bases between them. The CDR3 loop spans 13 amino acids. Germline CDR1 SGHRS, CDR2 YFSETQ. The CDR3 nucleotides read TGCGCCAGCAGCTTGGGGAGCTCCTACGAGCAGTACTTC. Translation gives CASSLGSSYEQYF.

This chain connects TRBV6-5 to TRBJ1-3; D gene ambiguous. CDR1 MNHEY and CDR2 SVGAGI come from the germline V gene. Trimming pared 6 bases from V and 0 bases from J, leaving 9 bases between. CDR3 length: 14 residues. CDR3 in amino acids: CASSLGSSGNTIYF. The CDR3 nucleotides read TGTGCCAGCAGCCTCGGGAGCTCTGGAAACACCATATATTTT.